These 28 T cell receptor beta chains were all obtained from the same sample, sequenced in a study of T cell therapy after organ transplantation. These receptors have no known antigen. Time point indicated: 20-29 weeks after completion of therapy. Measured with immunoSEQ multiplex PCR; TCRdb has only the in-frame clones, and not every one. The sample lists tens of thousands of clones, about four fifths seen once, with 36% in the top ten. The sequenced sample was CD8+ T cells from blood, obtained after autologous CMV-specific T cell therapy. Source of these receptors: a human patient who had received a solid organ transplant and had CMV disease. Some T cells may possibly be graft donor cells.

This clone is a singleton in its sample. The chain is built from TRBV7-2 and TRBJ2-1; D may be TRBD2 (6 bases). Trimming stripped 2 bases from V and 4 bases from J, with 9 bases between. The CDR3 extends over 14 amino acids. CDR1 and CDR2 (germline): SGHTA, FQGNSA. This chain's CDR3 is CASSLLASYNEQFF. The CDR3 nucleotides are TGTGCCAGCAGCTTACTAGCGTCATACAATGAGCAGTTCTTC.

Here the CDR3 reads CASSPRDRGETGELFF. CDR3 sequence (DNA): TGTGCCAGCAGTCCTCGGGACAGGGGAGAAACCGGGGAGCTGTTTTTT. The chain employs TRBV6-4 and TRBJ2-2; 10 bases are shared with TRBD1. Trimming removed 5 bases from V and 5 bases from J; junction bases left unmatched: 8. Germline values: CDR1 MRHNA, CDR2 SNTAGT. The CDR3 contains 16 residues.

V usage is TRBV28 and J usage is TRBJ2-7, with D possibly TRBD1 on 6 matching bases. The CDR3 loop spans 13 amino acids. CDR1 MDHEN and CDR2 SYDVKM come from the germline V gene. V was trimmed by 3 bases and J by 2 bases, leaving 8 bases between them. The CDR3 reads CASSFNRAYEQYF. CDR3 nucleotides: TGTGCCAGCAGTTTCAACAGGGCCTACGAGCAGTACTTC.

J is TRBJ1-1 and V is TRBV7-9; possible D gene TRBD1, 5 bases. V lost 1 base and J lost 3, with 9 bases in between. CDR1 SEHNR and CDR2 FQNEAQ come from the germline V gene (reference sequence). This CDR3 region has 14 residues. Here the CDR3 DNA reads TGTGCCAGCAGCTTAGAATGGGGGGACACTGAAGCTTTCTTT. It translates to CASSLEWGDTEAFF.

The J gene is TRBJ1-5, the V gene TRBV9; 7 nucleotides align to TRBD1. The length of the CDR3 is 13 residues. The ends lost 3 bases at V and 6 bases at J; junction bases unmatched: 3. CDR1 and CDR2 from the germline V gene are SGDLS and YYNGEE. The CDR3: CASSDGDSQPQHF. CDR3 coding DNA: TGTGCCAGCAGCGATGGGGACAGTCAGCCCCAGCATTTT.

The chain joins TRBV6-5 to TRBJ2-7; possibly TRBD2 for D (6 bases). The CDR3 has 15 residues. Trimming shortened V by 1 base and J by 4 bases, and 14 bases separated the two germline ends. Germline CDR1 MNHEY, CDR2 SVGAGI. The CDR3 protein is CASSYFGGLEYEQYF. The CDR3 coding sequence is TGTGCCAGCAGTTACTTCGGGGGTTTGGAATACGAGCAGTACTTC.

As DNA, the CDR3 is TGTGCCAGTGCGGACGGCCAGAACACTGAAGCTTTCTTT. Its protein is CASADGQNTEAFF. The gene calls are TRBV11-3 and TRBJ1-1, with unresolved D. Trimming left V 9 bases short and J 1 base short, with 12 bases between. The CDR3 consists of 13 residues. CDR1 SGHNT and CDR2 YENEEA come from the germline V gene.

The rearrangement links TRBV15 to TRBJ1-5; D call uncertain. Trimming stripped 4 bases from V and 0 bases from J, with 10 bases between. The CDR3 is 15 residues long. Germline V gene lookup returns CDR1 LNHNV and CDR2 YYDKDF (reference sequence). CDR3 DNA sequence: TGTGCCACCAGCAAAGGGATAGATAGCAATCAGCCCCAGCATTTT. Amino acid sequence: CATSKGIDSNQPQHF.

The chain couples TRBV6-1 to TRBJ2-1; 11 nucleotides match TRBD1. CDR3 size: 15 residues. Germline CDR1 and CDR2: MNHNS and SASEGT. Trimming removed 3 bases from V and 9 bases from J; junction bases left unmatched: 7. The CDR3, as DNA: TGTGCCAGCAGTGAGGACAGGGGGCTTATCGGTGAGCAGTTCTTC. It codes for CASSEDRGLIGEQFF.

The chain employs TRBV6-5 and TRBJ2-7, with D perhaps matching TRBD1 (6 bases). Looked up from germline, CDR1 is MNHEY and CDR2 is SVGAGI. This CDR3 spans 15 amino acids. The V and J ends lost 2 bases and 2 bases respectively, with 13 bases between them. In DNA form, the CDR3 reads TGTGCCAGCAGTTACAATGGGGGCTCCCCCTACGAGCAGTACTTC. This translates into CASSYNGGSPYEQYF.

V is TRBV5-6 and J is TRBJ2-7; TRBD2 agrees at 10 bases. Unmatched junction bases numbered 8, after V lost 5 bases and J lost 6 bases. The CDR3 is 14 amino acids. Germline V gives CDR1 SGHDT, CDR2 YYEEEE. The CDR3 here is CASSSGTSDIEQYF. In DNA form, the CDR3 reads TGTGCCAGCAGTTCCGGGACTAGCGACATCGAGCAGTACTTC.

For the CDR3, the DNA is TGTGCCGTGGACAGTTACAATGAGCAGTTCTTC. Its protein is CAVDSYNEQFF. This chain links TRBV10-3 with TRBJ2-1; the D gene is possibly TRBD1 (6 bases). CDR1 ENHRY and CDR2 SYGVKD come from the germline V gene. Deletions cut 11 bases from V and 4 bases from J, with 9 bases between. CDR3 length: 11 amino acids.

The chain couples TRBV14 to TRBJ2-7, with 10 bases that match TRBD1. Germline loops: CDR1 SGHDN, CDR2 FVKESK. This CDR3 has 14 amino acids. V trimming: 3 bases; J trimming: 3 bases; junction bases outside the gene matches: 2. Written as DNA, the CDR3 is TGTGCCAGCAGCCAGTGGACAGGGGGCTACGAGCAGTACTTC. Translated: CASSQWTGGYEQYF.

This chain uses TRBV4-1 with TRBJ2-7; no definite D call. The CDR3 contains 13 residues. Germline V CDR1 and CDR2: MGHRA, YSYEKL. V lost 0 bases and J 3 bases, leaving 6 bases between the germline ends. The CDR3 sequence is CASSQDEYYEQYF. CDR3 bases: TGCGCCAGCAGCCAAGATGAGTACTACGAGCAGTACTTC.

The V call is TRBV19, the J call TRBJ2-7; D ambiguous. Germline assignment: CDR1 LNHDA and CDR2 SQIVND (reference sequence). The V end lost 3 bases, the J end lost 1 base, and 10 bases lay between the germline ends. CDR3 length: 14 residues. In DNA form, the CDR3 reads TGTGCCAGTAGTATTCACGGATTTTCCTACGAGCAGTACTTC. Its translation: CASSIHGFSYEQYF.

This clone qualifies as medium-sized. The chain carries TRBV19 and TRBJ2-2; D might be TRBD2 (5 bases). V lost 7 bases and J lost 0, with 12 bases in between. This CDR3 comprises 15 residues. In germline, CDR1 is LNHDA, CDR2 SQIVND (reference sequence). The CDR3 DNA reads as TGTGCCAGTACCCTAGCATGGTCGAACACCGGGGAGCTGTTTTTT. Its translation: CASTLAWSNTGELFF.

The chain has TRBV28 and TRBJ2-7, with 9 bases that match TRBD1. V dropped 1 base and J dropped 1; count of bases not matched to a gene: 20. The CDR3 has 21 residues. Germline V gene data show CDR1 as MDHEN and CDR2 as SYDVKM. The CDR3 DNA reads as TGTGCCAGCAGTTTATTTTTGGGACAGGGAGTTTTTATTCAGGCGTCCTACGAGCAGTACTTC. Translation gives CASSLFLGQGVFIQASYEQYF.

This chain connects TRBV19 to TRBJ2-1; 8 bases fit TRBD2. The CDR3 extends over 16 amino acids. The V gene's germline CDR1 is LNHDA and CDR2 SQIVND (reference sequence). The ends lost 6 bases at V and 4 bases at J; junction bases unmatched: 11. The CDR3 spells CASSWTSSLKYNEQFF. CDR3 in DNA: TGTGCCAGTAGCTGGACTAGCTCCCTGAAATACAATGAGCAGTTCTTC.

The gene calls are TRBV28 and TRBJ2-3; 9 bases map to TRBD1. CDR3 length: 14 residues. J was trimmed by 3 bases and V by 5 bases; bases with no gene match: 3. Germline V gives CDR1 MDHEN, CDR2 SYDVKM. The CDR3 coding sequence is TGTGCCAGCAGTACAGGGGGCGCGACAGATACGCAGTATTTT. Amino acids: CASSTGGATDTQYF. The full variable domain, with the rest looked up from reference TRBV28 and TRBJ2-3, is DVKVTQSSRYLVKRTGEKVFLECVQDMDHENMFWYRQDPGLGLRLIYFSYDVKMKEKGDIPEGYSVSREKKERFSLILESASTNQTSMYLCASSTGGATDTQYFGPGTRLTVL.

The rearrangement links TRBV28 to TRBJ1-2; no reliable D call. The CDR3 covers 13 residues. V lost 2 bases, J lost 4 bases, and 8 bases lay in between. Germline lookup yields CDR1 MDHEN and CDR2 SYDVKM. The CDR3: CASSLQTVYGYTF. CDR3 DNA: TGTGCCAGCAGTTTACAGACTGTCTATGGCTACACCTTC.

The chain joins TRBV28 to TRBJ1-5, with D possibly TRBD1 on 5 matching bases. Germline V gene lookup returns CDR1 MDHEN and CDR2 SYDVKM. This CDR3 is built from 14 residues. Trimming left V 4 bases short and J 6 bases short, with 13 bases between. The CDR3: CASSWGRLGQPQHF. CDR3 nucleotides: TGTGCCAGCAGTTGGGGCCGCCTAGGTCAGCCCCAGCATTTT.

J is TRBJ1-1 and V is TRBV7-6, with a possible D match to TRBD1 (6 bases). V was pared by 1 base and J by 2 bases, with 8 bases between. CDR1 and CDR2 from the germline V gene are SGHVS and FNYEAQ. The CDR3 length is 14 residues. CDR3 sequence: CASSLVQGNTEAFF. As DNA, the CDR3 is TGTGCCAGCAGCTTAGTACAGGGTAACACTGAAGCTTTCTTT.

The chain is built from TRBV27 and TRBJ2-4; D is possibly TRBD2 (6 bases). In germline, CDR1 is MNHEY, CDR2 SMNVEV (reference sequence). Trimming pared 8 bases from V and 10 bases from J, leaving 21 bases between. CDR3 length: 14 residues. CDR3 residues: CASRLSGGIGIQYF. CDR3 DNA: TGTGCCAGCCGCCTTAGTGGGGGGATAGGGATTCAGTACTTC.

The chain recombines TRBV27 with TRBJ2-1; 11 bases agree with TRBD1. CDR1 and CDR2 (germline): MNHEY, SMNVEV (reference sequence). The CDR3 loop spans 14 amino acids. The V and J ends lost 5 bases and 9 bases, in that order; junction bases with no gene match: 6. The CDR3 DNA is TGTGCCAGCAGTCCCCGGGACAGGGGGGGTGAGCAGTTCTTC. It yields the protein CASSPRDRGGEQFF.

This rearrangement joins TRBV30 to TRBJ2-7, with D possibly being TRBD2 (6 bases). The germline CDR1 and CDR2 sequences are GTSNPN and SVGIG (reference sequence). This CDR3 region has 14 residues. The V gene lost 2 bases and the J gene lost 4 bases, with 15 bases spanning the gap. CDR3 sequence (DNA): TGTGCCTGGAGTCCTTCCGGGAGACAATACGAGCAGTACTTC. Translated, it gives CAWSPSGRQYEQYF.

Details on this clone: One end of the junction varies from germline; a read error may be responsible. Other DNA sequences in this specimen translate into the identical CDR3. V and J are TRBV5-6 and TRBJ1-6; D unclear. Germline V CDR1 and CDR2: SGHDT, YYEEEE. The length of the CDR3 is 13 residues. In DNA form, the CDR3 reads TGTGCCAGCAGCTTGGGAGGAAATTCGCCCCTCCACTTT. It yields the protein CASSLGGNSPLHF.

This clone is categorized as medium-sized. This sequence joins TRBV28 and TRBJ2-7; 9 bases fit TRBD2. Germline CDR1 and CDR2: MDHEN and SYDVKM. The CDR3 is made up of 13 amino acids. The ends lost 8 bases at V and 5 bases at J; junction bases unmatched: 7. In DNA, the CDR3 is TGTGCCAGCTGGGCGGGGGGGACCCACGAGCAGTACTTC. Its protein product is CASWAGGTHEQYF.

The chain links TRBV10-3 to TRBJ2-7, with D tentatively TRBD2 (5 bases). This CDR3 comprises 14 residues. The V and J ends lost 7 bases and 0 bases respectively, with 13 bases between them. In germline, CDR1 is ENHRY, CDR2 SYGVKD. The chain's CDR3 is CAINPTGSSYEQYF. The CDR3 DNA reads as TGTGCCATCAACCCGACGGGGAGCTCCTACGAGCAGTACTTC.